These T cell receptor beta chains were read from a single sample in a study of STAT5B mutations in CD4+ large granular lymphocyte leukemia. Libraries were prepared by immunoSEQ multiplex PCR; TCRdb keeps only in-frame clonotypes and omits some of them. The table includes approximately 32,000 clones, roughly 88% detected once. The sequenced sample was CD4+ T cells from blood buffy coats. All receptors come from a human donor in good health. Both conserved end residues are part of each CDR3. D genes are given only for firm matches. Clone size appears in some rows only: once, few, many, or a class for an expanded clone.

.	TRBV7-9	TRBJ2-7	.	CASSPRQIYSYEQYF	TGTGCCAGCAGCCCCCGACAGATTTACTCCTACGAGCAGTACTTC
once	TRBV7-8	TRBJ1-5	TRBD1	CASSFSAGTAGQPQHF	TGTGCCAGCAGCTTTTCCGCGGGGACAGCCGGTCAGCCCCAGCATTTT
few	TRBV7-9	TRBJ2-7	.	CASSLGGGTALYEQYF	TGTGCCAGCAGCCTGGGGGGGGGCACAGCCCTATACGAGCAGTACTTC
.	TRBV5-4	TRBJ2-5	.	CASSEGLPVETQYF	TGTGCCAGCAGCGAGGGACTCCCTGTAGAGACCCAGTACTTC
.	TRBV4-1	TRBJ1-1	.	CASSHLGGGNTEAFF	TGCGCCAGCAGCCACCTCGGGGGGGGGAACACTGAAGCTTTCTTT
.	TRBV2	TRBJ1-5	.	CASKPDGDQPQHF	TGTGCCAGCAAACCGGACGGTGATCAGCCCCAGCATTTT
.	TRBV7-9	TRBJ2-1	TRBD1	CASSSGTGGVNEQFF	TGTGCCAGCAGCTCCGGGACAGGGGGTGTGAATGAGCAGTTCTTC
.	TRBV6-5	TRBJ2-1	.	CASSYGGPPRDEQFF	TGTGCCAGCAGTTACGGGGGCCCTCCACGAGATGAGCAGTTCTTC
.	TRBV5-4	TRBJ1-4	TRBD1	CASSSLRGRGTNEKLFF	TGTGCCAGCAGCTCGTTAAGGGGGCGCGGGACTAATGAAAAACTGTTTTTT
.	TRBV20-1	TRBJ2-7	.	CSAVLSYEQYF	TGCAGTGCGGTTCTGTCCTACGAGCAGTACTTC
.	TRBV7-2	TRBJ1-1	.	CASSSGHIEAFF	TGTGCCAGCAGCTCGGGACATATTGAAGCTTTCTTT
once	TRBV7-3	TRBJ2-1	TRBD2	CASSPIAGNWNEQFF	TGTGCCAGCAGCCCCATAGCGGGAAATTGGAATGAGCAGTTCTTC
.	TRBV9	TRBJ2-3	TRBD2	CASSWIAGATDTQYF	TGTGCCAGCAGTTGGATAGCGGGGGCCACAGATACGCAGTATTTT
.	TRBV29-1	TRBJ1-5	TRBD1	CSVGTGRSNQPQHF	TGCAGCGTTGGGACAGGGAGGAGCAATCAGCCCCAGCATTTT
.	TRBV7-2	TRBJ2-3	TRBD2	CASSSPSGGIPDTQYF	TGTGCCAGCAGCTCACCTAGCGGGGGGATCCCAGATACGCAGTATTTT
once	TRBV10-3	TRBJ1-1	TRBD1	CAIRVGQGAIAEAFF	TGTGCCATCAGGGTGGGACAGGGGGCTATCGCTGAAGCTTTCTTT
.	TRBV11-2	TRBJ2-7	TRBD2	CASSYRLAGEQYF	TGTGCCAGCAGCTACAGACTAGCAGGGGAGCAGTACTTC
.	TRBV5-1	TRBJ2-7	.	CASSIGPYRGGSYEQYF	TGCGCCAGCAGCATTGGTCCCTACAGGGGGGGCTCCTACGAGCAGTACTTC
once	TRBV5-4	TRBJ1-3	.	CASSPSASRVVGNTIYF	TGTGCCAGCAGCCCGTCAGCTTCGCGCGTCGTCGGAAACACCATATATTTT
.	TRBV18	TRBJ1-2	.	CASSPSGNTNYGYTF	TGTGCCAGCTCACCAAGTGGAAACACTAACTATGGCTACACCTTC
.	TRBV4-3	TRBJ2-2	.	CASSQESGTGELFF	TGCGCCAGCAGCCAAGAGTCCGGCACCGGGGAGCTGTTTTTT
.	TRBV25-1	TRBJ1-1	.	CASSATPPGNTEAFF	TGTGCCAGCAGTGCCACCCCCCCCGGGAACACTGAAGCTTTCTTT
.	TRBV7-9	TRBJ2-2	.	CASSLVGRGNTGELFF	TGTGCCAGCAGCTTAGTAGGCAGGGGAAACACCGGGGAGCTGTTTTTT
.	TRBV6-6	TRBJ2-1	.	CASRTYNEQFF	TGTGCCAGCAGAACTTACAATGAGCAGTTCTTC
few	TRBV5-5	TRBJ2-7	.	CASSLAPGAYEQYF	TGTGCCAGCAGCTTGGCTCCCGGGGCCTACGAGCAGTACTTC
.	TRBV7-2	TRBJ1-2	.	CASDIFGGREIF	TGTGCCAGCGACATTTTCGGCGGACGGGAGATCTTC
.	TRBV18	TRBJ1-5	.	CASSPPYSNQPQHF	TGTGCCAGCTCACCCCCTTATAGCAATCAGCCCCAGCATTTT
.	TRBV27	TRBJ1-6	.	CATHGGYRNSPLHF	TGTGCGACGCACGGGGGGTATCGAAATTCACCCCTCCACTTT
few	TRBV5-1	TRBJ1-3	.	CASSFRGDFSGNTIYF	TGCGCCAGCAGCTTCAGAGGGGACTTCTCTGGAAACACCATATATTTT
.	TRBV27	TRBJ2-7	.	CASSPSVRGLYEQYF	TGTGCCAGCAGTCCCTCCGTAAGGGGTTTATACGAGCAGTACTTC
.	TRBV7-9	TRBJ1-2	.	CASSFPINYGYTF	TGTGCCAGCAGCTTTCCCATCAACTATGGCTACACCTTC
.	TRBV29-1	TRBJ2-1	TRBD2	CSVDPPTSGRRNEQFF	TGCAGCGTTGACCCACCAACTAGCGGGAGACGGAATGAGCAGTTCTTC
.	TRBV7-2	TRBJ2-5	.	CASSFGLKETQYF	TGTGCCAGCAGCTTTGGACTAAAAGAGACCCAGTACTTC
.	TRBV5-1	TRBJ1-1	.	CASSRRGMNTEAFF	TGCGCCAGCAGTCGCCGAGGGATGAACACTGAAGCTTTCTTT
.	TRBV7-9	TRBJ2-1	TRBD2	CASSRPRLAGGKQFF	TGTGCCAGCAGCAGACCTAGACTAGCGGGAGGGAAGCAGTTCTTC
.	TRBV5-1	TRBJ2-3	.	CASSSGPIAAYTDTQYF	TGCGCCAGCAGCTCCGGACCGATAGCGGCCTATACAGATACGCAGTATTTT
.	TRBV5-1	TRBJ2-2	.	CASSATELGTGELFF	TGCGCCAGCAGCGCAACAGAATTAGGGACCGGGGAGCTGTTTTTT
.	TRBV6-4	TRBJ2-2	TRBD1	CASSAGTGYAGELFF	TGTGCCAGCAGCGCCGGGACAGGGTATGCCGGGGAGCTGTTTTTT
.	TRBV25-1	TRBJ2-6	.	CASSDPAAGANVLTF	TGTGCCAGCAGTGATCCCGCGGCTGGGGCCAACGTCCTGACTTTC
few	TRBV7-9	TRBJ1-1	TRBD1	CASSATGEGAAFF	TGTGCCAGCAGCGCAACAGGGGAGGGGGCGGCTTTCTTT
.	TRBV5-4	TRBJ2-1	.	CASSLMGPYNEQFF	TGTGCCAGCAGCCTTATGGGCCCCTACAATGAGCAGTTCTTC
.	TRBV5-1	TRBJ1-4	TRBD1	CASSSTGGTNEKLFF	TGCGCCAGCAGCTCGACAGGGGGGACTAATGAAAAACTGTTTTTT
.	TRBV5-1	TRBJ1-1	.	CASSLWTGGQAFF	TGCGCCAGCAGCTTGTGGACGGGGGGTCAAGCTTTCTTT
.	TRBV9	TRBJ2-2	TRBD1	CASSPRQGPGELFF	TGTGCCAGCAGCCCCAGACAGGGCCCCGGGGAGCTGTTTTTT
once	TRBV7-3	TRBJ2-1	.	CASSLDGLNEQFF	TGTGCCAGCAGCTTAGATGGACTCAATGAGCAGTTCTTC
once	TRBV6-6	TRBJ2-7	.	CASSFGADGEQYF	TGTGCCAGCAGTTTCGGAGCGGACGGCGAGCAGTACTTC
.	TRBV7-2	TRBJ2-1	.	CASSLMPYNEQFF	TGTGCCAGCAGCTTAATGCCCTACAATGAGCAGTTCTTC
.	TRBV11-2	TRBJ2-1	TRBD2	CASSRNIAGGYNEQFF	TGTGCCAGCAGCCGAAATATAGCGGGAGGCTACAATGAGCAGTTCTTC
.	TRBV7-9	TRBJ2-7	.	CASSLASSEDYEQYF	TGTGCCAGCAGCTTAGCGTCTAGCGAGGACTACGAGCAGTACTTC
once	TRBV6-1	TRBJ2-1	.	CASSADPRSSYNEQFF	TGTGCCAGCAGTGCGGACCCTCGGAGCTCCTACAATGAGCAGTTCTTC
.	TRBV19	TRBJ2-7	.	CASSPGPNYEQYF	TGTGCCAGTAGTCCCGGGCCCAACTACGAGCAGTACTTC
.	TRBV7-9	TRBJ2-5	TRBD2	CASSPILGLALSGEETQYF	TGTGCCAGCAGCCCCATATTAGGACTAGCGCTGTCGGGGGAAGAGACCCAGTACTTC
.	TRBV27	TRBJ1-2	.	CALGDRGYTF	TGTGCCCTAGGAGACCGTGGCTACACCTTC
.	TRBV27	TRBJ2-3	.	CASSFVVATDTQYF	TGTGCCAGCAGTTTTGTAGTTGCGACAGATACGCAGTATTTT
.	TRBV4-3	TRBJ1-5	.	CASSQVLAFGPQHF	TGCGCCAGCAGCCAAGTTCTGGCCTTCGGGCCCCAGCATTTT